These 23 T cell receptor beta chains originate from one sample sequenced in a study of metastatic and nonmetastatic thyroid tumors (dated by TCRdb to 2020 to 2021). No patient had received any treatment before thyroid surgery. To prepare the library, PCR was applied. The listed sequencing device is Illumina HiSeq 4000. TCRdb handled the public reads itself, with Q25 trimming in fastp and clone calling in MiXCR, and kept productive beta chains. The sample table lists some 29,000 clones, under 8% of them with a count of one. 43% of the sample comes from the top ten. Input material: blood. The receptor source for this set is a female donor with papillary thyroid cancer or a benign thyroid nodule (not recorded which). Some clones in this sample may be carry-over from other donors' samples.

As to this clone: One end of the junction is discordant with germline, which a read error may explain. The chain employs TRBV27 and TRBJ2-3, with D perhaps TRBD1 or TRBD2 (6 bases each). The germline gives CDR1 MNHEY, CDR2 SMNVEV (reference sequence). The CDR3 sequence is 18 residues long. The CDR3 here is CATSDPRDWKGGTDTQYF. The CDR3 DNA sequence: TGTGCCACCAGTGACCCCCGGGACTGGAAAGGGGGTACAGATACGCAGTATTTT.

This clone was recorded at least ten times. This chain links TRBV6-1 with TRBJ1-5; D might be TRBD1 (5 bases). The CDR3 contains 15 residues. CDR1 MNHNS and CDR2 SASEGT come from the germline V gene. V lost 1 base to trimming and J lost 5 bases, with 12 bases between them. The CDR3 sequence: CASSEVEGGDQPQHF. The CDR3 bases are TGTGCCAGCAGTGAAGTTGAGGGAGGGGATCAGCCCCAGCATTTT.

This clone was counted at least ten times. This chain uses TRBV4-1 with TRBJ1-1; D uncertain. The ends were cut back, 2 bases at V and 4 bases at J, with 8 bases in the middle. Germline CDR1 is MGHRA and CDR2 is YSYEKL. This CDR3 has 13 amino acids. DNA for the CDR3: TGCGCCAGCAGCCAAACTCAGGTCACTGAAGCTTTCTTT. Translation: CASSQTQVTEAFF.

Many counts were recorded for this clone. V gene TRBV27 combines with J gene TRBJ1-5; 7 nucleotides agree with TRBD1. The germline gives CDR1 MNHEY, CDR2 SMNVEV (reference sequence). The ends lost 9 bases at V and 1 base at J; junction bases unmatched: 9. This CDR3 contains 15 residues. This CDR3 reads CASWKGGPSNQPQHF. CDR3 sequence (DNA): TGTGCCAGTTGGAAAGGGGGCCCAAGCAATCAGCCCCAGCATTTT.

This clone has ten or more counts. The chain recombines TRBV11-2 with TRBJ1-4, with no clear D. The V gene's germline CDR1 is SGHAT and CDR2 FQNNGV. V was trimmed by 0 bases and J by 3 bases, leaving 11 bases between them. The CDR3 extends over 16 amino acids. The CDR3 reads CASSLDWIGSNEKLFF. The CDR3 DNA reads TGTGCCAGCAGCTTAGACTGGATAGGATCTAATGAAAAACTGTTTTTT. Full variable domain (rest looked up from reference TRBV11-2 and TRBJ1-4): EAGVAQSPRYKIIEKRQSVAFWCNPISGHATLYWYQQILGQGPKLLIQFQNNGVVDDSQLPKDRFSAERLKGVDSTLKIQPAKLEDSAVYLCASSLDWIGSNEKLFFGSGTQLSVL.

The table lists this clone with many counts. This chain links TRBV2 with TRBJ2-3, with D hard to call. Germline V CDR1 and CDR2: SNHLY, FYNNEI. The CDR3 has 11 amino acids. V lost 2 bases and J 7 bases, leaving 4 bases between the germline ends. CDR3 sequence (DNA): TGTGCCAGCAGTGAATGGAATACGCAGTATTTT. It encodes CASSEWNTQYF.

This clone was counted ten times or more. The genes are TRBV5-4 and TRBJ1-1; no clear D gene. Trimming took off 1 base at V and 1 base at J, with 8 bases between the two ends. The CDR3 has 14 residues. Per germline, CDR1 SGHNT and CDR2 YYREEE (reference sequence). CDR3 residues: CASSLMSANTEAFF. The DNA of the CDR3 is TGTGCCAGCAGCTTGATGTCCGCGAACACTGAAGCTTTCTTT.

This clone was seen many times. The V call is TRBV5-1, the J call TRBJ2-2; 14 bases align to TRBD2. The germline V gene encodes CDR1 SGHRS and CDR2 YFSETQ. The CDR3 spans 18 residues. Trimming at V came to 3 bases and at J to 4 bases, leaving 8 bases not matched to a gene. The CDR3 spells CASSSGLAGAVSTGELFF. Written as DNA, the CDR3 is TGCGCCAGCAGCTCGGGACTAGCGGGGGCCGTAAGCACCGGGGAGCTGTTTTTT.

This clone was seen ten or more times. J is TRBJ2-7 and V is TRBV6-1; TRBD1 aligns across 8 bases. CDR1 is MNHNS, CDR2 SASEGT, per germline. This CDR3 is 14 amino acids long. The V gene end was trimmed by 5 bases and the J gene end by 2 bases; junction bases not matched to a gene: 5. CDR3 sequence (DNA): TGTGCCAGCAGTCGGACAGGGTTGACCTACGAGCAGTACTTC. This translates into CASSRTGLTYEQYF.

This clone was seen many times. This chain links TRBV5-1 with TRBJ2-1, with D possibly called TRBD1 or TRBD2 (5 bases each). The V gene lost 4 bases and the J gene lost 0 bases, with 14 bases spanning the gap. The V gene's germline CDR1 is SGHRS and CDR2 YFSETQ. The CDR3 consists of 16 residues. The CDR3 loop is CASSLLTGTSYNEQFF. In nucleotides, the CDR3 is TGCGCCAGCAGCCTTTTGACGGGGACCTCCTACAATGAGCAGTTCTTC.

As for this clone: It may be a read error: a sequence one base away is much more abundant. J is TRBJ2-3 and V is TRBV6-1; maybe TRBD1 (5 bases). TRBJ1-5 explains the end of the DNA better; the J call may be wrong. This CDR3 is built from 14 residues. The germline V gene encodes CDR1 MNHNS and CDR2 SASEGT. CDR3 DNA sequence: TGTGCCAGCAGTGAGGTCGACAGAACAGATACGCAGCATTTT. The encoded protein is CASSEVDRTDTQHF.

This clone was detected ten times or more. The chain has TRBV12-3 or TRBV12-4 and TRBJ1-1; D gene uncertain. Trimming took 0 bases from V and 5 from J, leaving 7 bases between them. The CDR3 loop spans 13 amino acids. CDR3 amino acids: CASSLAGKTEAFF. CDR3 bases: TGTGCCAGCAGTTTAGCGGGTAAGACTGAAGCTTTCTTT.

Worth noting for this clone: One end of the junction is discordant with germline, which a read error may explain. V usage is TRBV9 and J usage is TRBJ2-2, with a possible D match to TRBD2 (5 bases). The CDR3 consists of 17 residues. The germline V gene encodes CDR1 SGDLS and CDR2 YYNGEE. The CDR3 is CASSTRSGGTNTGELFF. The CDR3 DNA sequence: TGCGCCAGCAGCACCCGGAGCGGTGGTACGAACACCGGGGAGCTGTTTTTT.

This clone was seen at least ten times. V is TRBV19 and J is TRBJ2-5; D is possibly TRBD1 (5 bases). Trimming pared 8 bases from V and 2 bases from J, leaving 12 bases between. The CDR3 covers 13 residues. Germline CDR1 is LNHDA and CDR2 is SQIVND (reference sequence). The CDR3 coding sequence is TGTGCCAGTTCAACGCAGGGACAAGAGACCCAGTACTTC. It is translated as CASSTQGQETQYF.

This clone was picked up many times. The gene calls are TRBV4-2 and TRBJ1-5; no clear D. Trimming took 2 bases from V and 3 from J, leaving 20 bases between them. CDR1 LGHNA and CDR2 YNFKEQ come from the germline V gene. CDR3 length equals 18 residues. In DNA, the CDR3 is TGTGCCAGCAGCCAACCAGAGGACCTATTCGGTGACAATCAGCCCCAGCATTTT. Its protein product is CASSQPEDLFGDNQPQHF.

This clone was detected many times. The CDR3 DNA follows: TGTGCCAGCAGTTCCTATAGCGGGGGGGCTTATACGCAGTATTTT. Protein sequence: CASSSYSGGAYTQYF. This chain connects TRBV6-5 to TRBJ2-3; TRBD2 aligns across 11 bases. This CDR3 has 15 amino acids. Germline CDR1 is MNHEY and CDR2 is SVGAGI. Trimming at V came to 4 bases and at J to 7 bases, leaving 7 bases not matched to a gene.

Turning to this clone: Since the CDR3 does not end with the conserved phenylalanine or tryptophan, this likely comes from a read error. It is unclear where the CDR3 begins or ends on the DNA, so no DNA is shown, and the CDR3 is as TCRdb lists it. The J gene is TRBJ1-2, the V gene TRBV7-9. The length of the CDR3 is 13 amino acids, counting both ends. Germline V gene sequence: CDR1 SEHNR, CDR2 FQNEAQ (reference sequence). CDR3 sequence: CASSLAGMGGYTL.

This clone was seen ten or more times. This chain uses TRBV4-1 with TRBJ1-4; 7 positions agree with TRBD1. CDR3 length equals 15 residues. Losses at the gene ends were 1 base for V and 4 bases for J; bases not matched to a gene: 3. From germline, CDR1 is MGHRA and CDR2 YSYEKL. The DNA of the CDR3 is TGCGCCAGCAGCCAAGGACAGGGTTTTAATGAAAAACTGTTTTTT. This gives the protein CASSQGQGFNEKLFF.

The table lists this clone with many counts. The rearrangement uses TRBV4-1 and TRBJ1-2; maybe TRBD1 (5 bases). Germline V gives CDR1 MGHRA, CDR2 YSYEKL. Trimming removed 0 bases from V and 2 bases from J, with 19 bases in between. The length of the CDR3 is 18 residues. CDR3: CASSQEIGAGTKNYGYTF. CDR3 DNA sequence: TGCGCCAGCAGCCAAGAAATAGGGGCAGGCACCAAAAACTATGGCTACACCTTC.

This clone was detected many times. This sequence joins TRBV11-2 and TRBJ2-3, with D perhaps TRBD2 (6 bases). The ends were cut back, 2 bases at V and 1 base at J, with 10 bases in the middle. The germline CDR1 and CDR2 sequences are SGHAT and FQNNGV. This CDR3 contains 15 residues. CDR3 coding DNA: TGTGCCAGCAGCTTACAACCGGGAGGCACAGATACGCAGTATTTT. Its translation is CASSLQPGGTDTQYF.

This clone was observed at least ten times. The chain uses TRBV7-2 and TRBJ2-3; no reliable D call. V gave up 3 bases and J gave up 0 bases, with 7 bases separating them. The length of the CDR3 is 14 residues. CDR1 is SGHTA and CDR2 is FQGNSA in the germline V gene. CDR3 sequence reads: CASSFGSSTDTQYF. CDR3 coding DNA: TGTGCCAGCAGCTTTGGCTCTAGCACAGATACGCAGTATTTT.

The table lists this clone with many counts. The rearrangement uses TRBV25-1 and TRBJ2-7; 7 bases align to TRBD2. Trimming removed 4 bases from V and 4 bases from J; junction bases left unmatched: 10. The CDR3 runs to 15 residues. CDR1 and CDR2 (germline): MGHDK, SYGVNS. CDR3 DNA sequence: TGTGCCAGCAGTGTAGGTTTTCTCGGGGGGTACGAGCAGTACTTC. Translation: CASSVGFLGGYEQYF.

This clone has ten or more counts. The chain is built from TRBV4-1 and TRBJ2-6; D not certain. From germline, CDR1 is MGHRA and CDR2 YSYEKL. V was shortened by 1 base and J by 8 bases, with 18 bases between the two germline ends. The CDR3 extends over 17 amino acids. The CDR3 loop is CASSQVPSGRVSNVLTF. CDR3 sequence (DNA): TGCGCCAGCAGCCAAGTCCCTTCAGGCCGTGTGTCCAACGTCCTGACTTTC.